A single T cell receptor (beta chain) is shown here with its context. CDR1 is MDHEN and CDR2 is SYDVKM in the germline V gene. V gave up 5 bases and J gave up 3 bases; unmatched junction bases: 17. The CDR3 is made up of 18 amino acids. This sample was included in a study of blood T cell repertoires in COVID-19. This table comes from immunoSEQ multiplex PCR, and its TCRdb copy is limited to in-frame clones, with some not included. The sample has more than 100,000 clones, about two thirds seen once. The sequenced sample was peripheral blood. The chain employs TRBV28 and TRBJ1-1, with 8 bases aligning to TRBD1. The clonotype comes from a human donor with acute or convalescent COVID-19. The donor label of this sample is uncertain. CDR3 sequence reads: CASSTRTGRRRVDTEAFF. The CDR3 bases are TGTGCCAGCAGTACTCGGACAGGGAGGCGGCGTGTGGACACTGAAGCTTTCTTT.